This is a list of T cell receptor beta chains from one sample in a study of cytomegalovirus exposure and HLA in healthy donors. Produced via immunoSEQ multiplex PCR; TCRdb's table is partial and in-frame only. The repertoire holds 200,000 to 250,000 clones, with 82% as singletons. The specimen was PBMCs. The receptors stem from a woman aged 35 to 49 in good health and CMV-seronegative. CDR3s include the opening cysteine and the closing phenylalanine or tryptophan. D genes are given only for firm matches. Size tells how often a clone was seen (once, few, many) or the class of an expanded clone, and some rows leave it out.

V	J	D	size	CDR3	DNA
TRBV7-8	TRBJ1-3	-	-	CASSATRRSPVGNTIYF	TGTGCCAGCAGCGCTACCCGGAGGTCTCCTGTCGGAAACACCATATATTTT
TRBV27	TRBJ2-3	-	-	CASSLSGVQVADTQYF	TGTGCCAGCAGTTTATCGGGTGTCCAGGTAGCAGATACGCAGTATTTT
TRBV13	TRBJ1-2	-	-	CASSLAGGSTF	TGTGCCAGCAGCTTAGCTGGGGGCAGCACCTTC
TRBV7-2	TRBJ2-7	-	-	CASSLIQPSREQYF	TGTGCCAGCAGCTTAATACAGCCATCTCGCGAGCAGTACTTC
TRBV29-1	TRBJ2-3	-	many	CSVTEGPDTQYF	TGCAGCGTTACAGAGGGCCCAGATACGCAGTATTTT
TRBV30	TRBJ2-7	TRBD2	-	CAGSEGAGGPYEQYF	TGTGCCGGATCAGAGGGTGCGGGGGGGCCCTACGAGCAGTACTTC
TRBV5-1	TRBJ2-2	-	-	CASSIAQGYTGELFF	TGCGCCAGCAGCATAGCCCAGGGATACACCGGGGAGCTGTTTTTT
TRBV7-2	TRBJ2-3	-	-	CASSSRRGQPTDTQYF	TGTGCCAGCAGCTCGCGGAGGGGGCAACCCACAGATACGCAGTATTTT
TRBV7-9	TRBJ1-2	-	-	CASSLGGGQHYPTGYTF	TGTGCCAGCAGCTTAGGGGGAGGGCAGCATTACCCTACGGGCTACACCTTC
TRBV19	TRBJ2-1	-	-	CASAPRVDEQFF	TGTGCCAGCGCCCCGAGAGTCGATGAGCAGTTCTTC
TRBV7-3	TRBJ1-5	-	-	CASSLSGGDQPQHF	TGTGCCAGCAGCTTATCGGGAGGGGATCAGCCCCAGCATTTT
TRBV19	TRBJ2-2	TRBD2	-	CASSSGLAARGNTGELFF	TGTGCCAGTAGTTCGGGACTAGCAGCTCGCGGGAACACCGGGGAGCTGTTTTTT
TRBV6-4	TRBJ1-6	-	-	CASSDGRARSPLHF	TGTGCCAGCAGTGACGGCAGGGCTCGGTCACCCCTCCACTTT
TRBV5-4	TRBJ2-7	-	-	CASSYDSSYEQYF	TGTGCCAGCAGCTACGACAGCTCCTACGAGCAGTACTTC
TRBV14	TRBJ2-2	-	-	CASSQDPFLENTGELFF	TGTGCCAGCAGCCAAGATCCTTTTCTAGAGAACACCGGGGAGCTGTTTTTT
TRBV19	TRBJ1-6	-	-	CASSIGGGNSPLHF	TGTGCCAGTAGTATCGGAGGCGGCAATTCACCCCTCCACTTT
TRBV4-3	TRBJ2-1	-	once	CASSQEAGEQFF	TGCGCCAGCAGCCAAGAGGCGGGTGAGCAGTTCTTC
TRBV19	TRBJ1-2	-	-	CASSTLGGADYGYTF	TGTGCCAGTAGTACCCTCGGGGGGGCGGACTATGGCTACACCTTC
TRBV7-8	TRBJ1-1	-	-	CASSLVGGRDTEAFF	TGTGCCAGCAGCTTAGTGGGGGGGAGGGACACTGAAGCTTTCTTT
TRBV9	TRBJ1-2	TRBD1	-	CASSVSTGGVYGYTF	TGTGCCAGCAGCGTATCGACAGGGGGCGTTTATGGCTACACCTTC
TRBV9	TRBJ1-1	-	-	CASSVPQGPDTEAFF	TGTGCCAGCAGCGTTCCCCAGGGGCCGGACACTGAAGCTTTCTTT
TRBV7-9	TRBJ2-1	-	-	CSSSLANRQERHNEQFF	TGTTCCAGCAGCTTAGCGAATCGACAGGAACGGCACAATGAGCAGTTCTTC
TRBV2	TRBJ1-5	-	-	CASSEVAGFSNQPQHF	TGTGCCAGCAGTGAAGTGGCAGGGTTTAGCAATCAGCCCCAGCATTTT
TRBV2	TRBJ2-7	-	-	CATRRDLTYEQYF	TGTGCCACCCGGAGGGACCTAACCTACGAGCAGTACTTC
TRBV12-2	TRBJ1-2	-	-	CASHNRGRLNYGYPF	TGTGCAAGTCACAACAGGGGGCGCCTGAACTATGGCTACCCCTTC
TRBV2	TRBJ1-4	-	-	CASSEGGGYANEKLFF	TGTGCCAGCAGTGAAGGGGGGGGCTACGCTAATGAAAAACTGTTTTTT
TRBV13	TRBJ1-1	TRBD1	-	CASPRLRTGSNTEAFF	TGTGCCAGCCCACGTCTCCGGACAGGGTCGAACACTGAAGCTTTCTTT
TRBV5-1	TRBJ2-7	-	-	CASSLTLTKDMAYEQYF	TGCGCCAGCAGCTTGACCCTAACCAAAGATATGGCCTACGAGCAGTACTTC
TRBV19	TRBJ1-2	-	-	CASRGPGIVEGRNYGYTF	TGTGCCAGTAGAGGCCCCGGTATCGTGGAGGGACGCAACTATGGCTACACCTTC
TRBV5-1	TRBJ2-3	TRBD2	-	CASSFGGVGTDTQYF	TGCGCCAGCAGCTTCGGGGGGGTGGGCACAGATACGCAGTATTTT
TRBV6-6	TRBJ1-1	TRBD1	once	CASKQGGTGGDTEAFF	TGTGCCAGCAAGCAAGGAGGGACAGGGGGAGACACTGAAGCTTTCTTT
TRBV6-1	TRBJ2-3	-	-	CATLLSYTDTQYF	TGTGCCACCCTCTTATCCTACACAGATACGCAGTATTTT
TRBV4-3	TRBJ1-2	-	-	CASSQEDQGGGYTF	TGCGCCAGCAGCCAAGAGGACCAGGGAGGCGGCTACACCTTC
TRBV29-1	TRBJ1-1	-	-	CSVGTANTEAFF	TGCAGCGTTGGGACAGCGAACACTGAAGCTTTCTTT
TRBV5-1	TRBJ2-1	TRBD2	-	CASSWGLAGGLYNEQFF	TGCGCCAGCAGCTGGGGACTAGCGGGGGGTTTATACAATGAGCAGTTCTTC
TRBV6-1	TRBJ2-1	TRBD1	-	CASSEAVRTGTYNEQFF	TGTGCCAGCAGTGAAGCCGTCAGGACAGGTACCTACAATGAGCAGTTCTTC
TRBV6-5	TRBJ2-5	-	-	CASSSLSGGRETQYF	TGTGCCAGCAGTTCCCTATCAGGGGGGCGGGAGACCCAGTACTTC
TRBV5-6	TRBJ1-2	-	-	CASILGQRNYGYTF	TGTGCCAGCATCTTAGGACAGAGGAACTATGGCTACACCTTC
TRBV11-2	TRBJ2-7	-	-	CASQGSSYEQYF	TGTGCCAGCCAGGGGAGCTCCTACGAGCAGTACTTC
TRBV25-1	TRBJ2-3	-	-	CASSEGRADTQYF	TGTGCCAGCAGTGAAGGCCGGGCAGATACGCAGTATTTT
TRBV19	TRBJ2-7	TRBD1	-	CASSIFGDRANEQYF	TGTGCCAGTAGTATTTTTGGGGACAGGGCAAACGAGCAGTACTTC
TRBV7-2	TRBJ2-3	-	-	CASSLIPGLRTDTQYF	TGTGCCAGCAGCCTTATTCCGGGACTCCGCACAGATACGCAGTATTTT
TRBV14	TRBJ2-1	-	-	CASSQDMLANEQFF	TGTGCCAGCAGCCAAGACATGCTGGCAAATGAGCAGTTCTTC
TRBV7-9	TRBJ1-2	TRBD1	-	CASSATGGDYGYTF	TGTGCCAGCAGCGCAACAGGGGGAGACTATGGCTACACCTTC
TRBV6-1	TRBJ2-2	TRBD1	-	CASRVGTGTSGELFF	TGTGCCAGCAGGGTGGGGACAGGAACTTCCGGGGAGCTGTTTTTT
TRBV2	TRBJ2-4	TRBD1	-	CASSTGGSNIQYF	TGTGCCAGCAGCACAGGGGGCAGTAACATTCAGTACTTC
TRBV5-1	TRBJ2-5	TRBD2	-	CASSLVLAGGVETQYF	TGCGCCAGCAGCTTGGTTCTAGCGGGGGGGGTCGAGACCCAGTACTTC
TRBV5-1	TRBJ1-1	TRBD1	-	CASSLAPLQGVAEAFF	TGCGCCAGCAGCTTGGCCCCCTTACAGGGGGTCGCTGAAGCTTTCTTT
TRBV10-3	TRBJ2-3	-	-	CAISEIVGASSTDTQYF	TGTGCCATCAGTGAGATCGTAGGGGCTTCTAGCACAGATACGCAGTATTTT
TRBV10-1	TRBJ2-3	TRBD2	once	CASSRLAGLQTDTQYF	TGCGCCAGCAGTCGACTAGCGGGGCTTCAAACAGATACGCAGTATTTT
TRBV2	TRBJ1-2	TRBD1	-	CASKVIGGDGYTF	TGTGCCAGCAAGGTGATAGGGGGCGATGGCTACACCTTC
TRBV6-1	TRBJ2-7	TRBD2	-	CASSARRGWEQYF	TGTGCCAGCAGTGCTAGGCGGGGGTGGGAGCAGTACTTC
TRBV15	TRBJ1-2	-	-	CATSRDLAYGYTF	TGTGCCACCAGCAGAGATTTGGCCTATGGCTACACCTTC
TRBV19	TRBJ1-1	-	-	CASSSQAAGTLQAFF	TGTGCCAGTAGTTCCCAAGCTGCGGGAACACTTCAAGCTTTCTTT
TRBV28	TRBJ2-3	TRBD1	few	CASSTILTGAEYTQYF	TGTGCCAGCAGTACTATCCTGACAGGGGCTGAGTATACGCAGTATTTT